Each of the 22 T cell receptor beta chains below was sequenced from the same sample in a study of shared clonotypes between healthy human individuals (dated by TCRdb to the early 2020s). Preparation of the library involved the immunoSEQ multiplex PCR assay. Imported from immuneACCESS, the table was reduced by TCRdb to in-frame sequences with V and J called. These copies leave out some clones; in studies compared against another copy, an unresolved V gene accounts for under half, and the cause of the remainder is not known. Within this sample are around 1.9 million clones, with 85% to 95% of them counted one time only. About 1.5% of the sample comes from the top ten. CD8 naive samples were obtained by positive selection for CCR7 among CD45RO-negative cells, yielding a CD45RA+CCR7+ population from which TemRA cells were excluded. Sequenced input: naive CD8+ T cells from PBMCs. Explained via the paper, the cell subset or site label denotes: CD45RA+CCR7+. The source is a man aged 18 to 29 in good health. Some clones in this sample may be carry-over from other donors' samples.

This chain uses TRBV28 with TRBJ1-2; 7 nucleotides match TRBD1. The CDR3 spans 16 residues. V was pared by 5 bases and J by 7 bases, with 16 bases of the junction left unmatched. Germline CDR1 MDHEN, CDR2 SYDVKM. CDR3: CASSPLSVGGRLGYTF. The CDR3 DNA reads as TGTGCCAGCAGTCCCTTGTCAGTAGGGGGCCGTCTTGGCTACACCTTC.

The genes are TRBV7-9 and TRBJ2-1, with D unclear. Per the germline V gene, CDR1 is SEHNR and CDR2 is FQNEAQ (reference sequence). V was trimmed by 3 bases and J by 8 bases, leaving 14 bases between them. This CDR3 region has 14 residues. The CDR3: CASSFEVLVDEQFF. In DNA, the CDR3 is TGTGCCAGCAGCTTTGAGGTTCTGGTCGATGAGCAGTTCTTC. Drawing the rest from reference TRBV7-9 and TRBJ2-1, the complete variable domain is DTGVSQNPRHKITKRGQNVTFRCDPISEHNRLYWYRQTLGQGPEFLTYFQNEAQLEKSRLLSDRFSAERPKGSFSTLEIQRTEQGDSAMYLCASSFEVLVDEQFFGPGTRLTVL.

The rearrangement uses TRBV13 and TRBJ2-6; D not resolved. V was trimmed by 5 bases and J by 2 bases, leaving 13 bases between them. Germline loops: CDR1 PRHDT, CDR2 FYEKMQ (reference sequence). This CDR3 comprises 16 residues. CDR3 in amino acids: CASSGFGGPGANVLTF. DNA for the CDR3: TGTGCCAGCAGCGGATTTGGCGGTCCTGGGGCCAACGTCCTGACTTTC.

This rearrangement joins TRBV7-9 to TRBJ2-1; D gene ambiguous. The V gene lost 5 bases and the J gene lost 0 bases, with 11 bases spanning the gap. Per the germline V gene, CDR1 is SEHNR and CDR2 is FQNEAQ (reference sequence). This CDR3 has 15 amino acids. Here the CDR3 reads CASSPPAASYNEQFF. In DNA, the CDR3 is TGTGCCAGCAGCCCCCCGGCGGCCTCCTACAATGAGCAGTTCTTC.

The chain employs TRBV11-3 and TRBJ2-3, with D tentatively TRBD1 (5 bases). V was shortened by 6 bases and J by 3 bases, with 10 bases between the two germline ends. Germline V gene data show CDR1 as SGHNT and CDR2 as YENEEA. This CDR3 contains 13 residues. CDR3 nucleotide sequence: TGTGCCAGCAGTCCTGACAGAACAGATACGCAGTATTTT. As protein: CASSPDRTDTQYF.

CDR3 coding DNA: TGCAGCGTTTTGAGTAGGTCGGACGGAAACACCATATATTTT. Its protein is CSVLSRSDGNTIYF. The V call is TRBV29-1, the J call TRBJ1-3; unclear D gene. Germline V gene data show CDR1 as SQVTM and CDR2 as ANQGSEA. This CDR3 region has 14 residues. The V gene lost 5 bases and the J gene lost 4 bases, with 15 bases spanning the gap. The entire variable domain, with the rest obtained from reference TRBV29-1 and TRBJ1-3, is as follows: SAVISQKPSRDICQRGTSLTIQCQVDSQVTMMFWYRQQPGQSLTLIATANQGSEATYESGFVIDKFPISRPNLTFSTLTVSNMSPEDSSIYLCSVLSRSDGNTIYFGEGSWLTVV.

DNA of the CDR3: TGTGCCAGCAGTTTTACAGGGGGCGTCTATGGCTACACCTTC. Protein product: CASSFTGGVYGYTF. The chain uses TRBV27 and TRBJ1-2, with 9 bases lining up with TRBD1. V shed 3 bases, J shed 4 bases, and the junction held 3 bases outside the gene matches. The CDR3 has 14 amino acids. Per germline, CDR1 MNHEY and CDR2 SMNVEV (reference sequence).

V and J are TRBV4-2 and TRBJ1-6; D is undetermined. V lost 6 bases, J lost 4 bases, and 13 bases lay in between. CDR1 and CDR2 from the germline V gene are LGHNA and YNFKEQ. The CDR3 has 15 residues. Here the CDR3 DNA reads TGTGCCAGCAGTCACCCGGAAGTTTATAATTCACCCCTCCACTTT. Encoded protein: CASSHPEVYNSPLHF.

The V call is TRBV10-1, the J call TRBJ1-1; no reliable D call. Germline assignment: CDR1 WNHNN and CDR2 SYGVQD (reference sequence). V was shortened by 6 bases and J by 4 bases, with 15 bases between the two germline ends. The CDR3 runs 14 residues. CDR3 sequence (DNA): TGCGCCAGCAGGCGGGGTGCGGAAGGCACTGAAGCTTTCTTT. Protein: CASRRGAEGTEAFF.

V and J are TRBV7-2 and TRBJ2-7, with 8 positions matching TRBD1. Per the germline V gene, CDR1 is SGHTA and CDR2 is FQGNSA. The CDR3 extends over 15 amino acids. The J segment lost 4 bases and the V segment lost 1 base, leaving 6 bases of the junction unmatched. The CDR3, as DNA: TGTGCCAGCAGCTTAGTCGGGACAGGTCAATACGAGCAGTACTTC. Protein sequence: CASSLVGTGQYEQYF. Full variable domain (remainder filled in from reference TRBV7-2 and TRBJ2-7): GAGVSQSPSNKVTEKGKDVELRCDPISGHTALYWYRQSLGQGLEFLIYFQGNSAPDKSGLPSDRFSAERTGGSVSTLTIQRTQQEDSAVYLCASSLVGTGQYEQYFGPGTRLTVT.

The rearrangement joins TRBV6-1 to TRBJ2-7, with 7 bases matching TRBD2. The CDR3 totals 14 residues. Trimming took 8 bases from V and 4 from J; bases not matched to a gene: 11. CDR1 and CDR2 from the germline V gene are MNHNS and SASEGT. CDR3 DNA: TGTGCCAGCGGGCCGAGACTAGCAGTATACGAGCAGTACTTC. Its translation is CASGPRLAVYEQYF.

V gene TRBV7-9 combines with J gene TRBJ1-2; a possible D gene is TRBD1 (5 bases). The CDR3 runs to 15 residues. Germline CDR1 is SEHNR and CDR2 is FQNEAQ (reference sequence). V lost 1 base and J 7 bases, leaving 16 bases between the germline ends. CDR3 bases: TGTGCCAGCAGCTTAGGGGGACGGATACCCCCTGGCTACACCTTC. Translated: CASSLGGRIPPGYTF. Using reference TRBV7-9 and TRBJ1-2 for the parts outside the CDR3, the full variable domain is DTGVSQNPRHKITKRGQNVTFRCDPISEHNRLYWYRQTLGQGPEFLTYFQNEAQLEKSRLLSDRFSAERPKGSFSTLEIQRTEQGDSAMYLCASSLGGRIPPGYTFGSGTRLTVV.

This chain links TRBV27 with TRBJ2-5, with 9 bases aligning to TRBD2. Germline loops: CDR1 MNHEY, CDR2 SMNVEV (reference sequence). Losses at the gene ends were 8 bases for V and 5 bases for J; bases not matched to a gene: 18. The CDR3 totals 17 residues. The CDR3 DNA reads TGTGCCAGCGCCGATAGAGCCGGGACTAGCCCCAGGGAGACCCAGTACTTC. Protein product: CASADRAGTSPRETQYF.

V usage is TRBV4-1 and J usage is TRBJ1-2; 7 positions match TRBD1. This CDR3 spans 16 amino acids. Germline V gene lookup returns CDR1 MGHRA and CDR2 YSYEKL. The J segment lost 4 bases and the V segment lost 4 bases, leaving 12 bases of the junction unmatched. The CDR3 DNA is TGCGCCAGCAGCCCTCCGGGACAGCCTTTTTCCTATGGCTACACCTTC. It specifies CASSPPGQPFSYGYTF.

This chain connects TRBV14 to TRBJ2-1; 8 nucleotides align to TRBD2. This CDR3 comprises 15 residues. Looked up from germline, CDR1 is SGHDN and CDR2 is FVKESK. Trimming cost V 5 bases and J 9 bases; bases outside gene matches: 12. DNA of the CDR3: TGTGCCAGCAGCAAAGGGGCTAGCGGGTATTTTGAGCAGTTCTTC. As protein: CASSKGASGYFEQFF.

The CDR3 here is CSVEGVRRGSYEQYF. CDR3 sequence (DNA): TGCAGCGTTGAAGGCGTTAGACGGGGCTCCTACGAGCAGTACTTC. The rearrangement links TRBV29-1 to TRBJ2-7; the D gene is possibly TRBD2 (5 bases). V was trimmed by 1 base and J by 0 bases, leaving 13 bases between them. The CDR3 length is 15 residues. In germline, CDR1 is SQVTM, CDR2 ANQGSEA.

This clone has more than one count but fewer than ten. The chain links TRBV4-1 to TRBJ1-1; possibly TRBD1 for D (5 bases). CDR3 length: 14 residues. CDR1 is MGHRA and CDR2 is YSYEKL in the germline V gene. With 1 base removed from V and 3 bases from J, the gap between germline ends came to 9 bases. CDR3 sequence reads: CASSQGAGYTEAFF. CDR3 nucleotide sequence: TGCGCCAGCAGCCAAGGGGCAGGGTACACTGAAGCTTTCTTT.

CDR3 nucleotides: TGTGCCAGCAGCGTCAGTAGTGGAAGACCGGGAGTAAAGCCCCTGAACACTGAAGCTTTCTTT. Protein sequence: CASSVSSGRPGVKPLNTEAFF. The J gene is TRBJ1-1, the V gene TRBV9; the D is unclear. This CDR3 spans 21 amino acids. Per germline, CDR1 SGDLS and CDR2 YYNGEE. V lost 2 bases and J lost 0, with 29 bases in between.

The chain has TRBV5-1 and TRBJ2-7, with D tentatively TRBD1 (7 bases). V was shortened by 1 base and J by 1 base, with 12 bases between the two germline ends. The length of the CDR3 is 15 residues. Per germline, CDR1 SGHRS and CDR2 YFSETQ. The CDR3 protein is CASSLMTGRSYEQYF. The DNA of the CDR3 is TGCGCCAGCAGCTTGATGACAGGGAGGTCCTACGAGCAGTACTTC. The whole variable domain, remainder taken from reference TRBV5-1 and TRBJ2-7, is KAGVTQTPRYLIKTRGQQVTLSCSPISGHRSVSWYQQTPGQGLQFLFEYFSETQRNKGNFPGRFSGRQFSNSRSEMNVSTLELGDSALYLCASSLMTGRSYEQYFGPGTRLTVT.

The genes are TRBV27 and TRBJ1-5; D gene ambiguous. The CDR3 is made up of 15 amino acids. Between the trimmed V and J ends, which lost 0 bases and 5 bases, there was a span of 11 bases. Germline V lookup: CDR1 MNHEY, CDR2 SMNVEV (reference sequence). For the CDR3, the DNA is TGTGCCAGCAGTTTATCGTCCGGTGGGTATCAGCCCCAGCATTTT. This sequence encodes CASSLSSGGYQPQHF.

The chain has TRBV19 and TRBJ2-7; 8 nucleotides line up with TRBD1. CDR1 is LNHDA and CDR2 is SQIVND in the germline V gene (reference sequence). CDR3 length: 17 amino acids. Unmatched junction bases numbered 13, after V lost 4 bases and J lost 2 bases. In DNA, the CDR3 is TGTGCCAGTAGTACCTCACCTAGGACAGGGCCGACCTACGAGCAGTACTTC. Residues: CASSTSPRTGPTYEQYF. The full variable domain, its missing parts supplied by reference TRBV19 and TRBJ2-7, is DGGITQSPKYLFRKEGQNVTLSCEQNLNHDAMYWYRQDPGQGLRLIYYSQIVNDFQKGDIAEGYSVSREKKESFPLTVTSAQKNPTAFYLCASSTSPRTGPTYEQYFGPGTRLTVT.

This clone was observed a few times. The chain recombines TRBV2 with TRBJ1-1; no clear D. The length of the CDR3 is 13 residues. V gave up 2 bases and J gave up 6 bases, with 10 bases separating them. The germline V gene has CDR1 SNHLY and CDR2 FYNNEI. CDR3 amino acids: CASSEQNWPEAFF. CDR3 nucleotide sequence: TGTGCCAGCAGTGAACAGAATTGGCCTGAAGCTTTCTTT.